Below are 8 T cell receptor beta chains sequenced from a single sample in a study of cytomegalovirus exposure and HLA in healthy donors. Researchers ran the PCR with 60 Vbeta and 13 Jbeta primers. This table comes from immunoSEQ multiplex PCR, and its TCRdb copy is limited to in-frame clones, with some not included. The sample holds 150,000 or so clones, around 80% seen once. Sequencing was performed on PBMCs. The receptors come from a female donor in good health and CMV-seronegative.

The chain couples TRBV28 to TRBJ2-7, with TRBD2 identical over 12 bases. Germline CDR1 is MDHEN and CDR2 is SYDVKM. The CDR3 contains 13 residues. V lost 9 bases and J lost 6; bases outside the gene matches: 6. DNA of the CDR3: TGTGCCAGTCAACCGGGACTAGCGGGCGAGCAGTACTTC. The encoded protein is CASQPGLAGEQYF.

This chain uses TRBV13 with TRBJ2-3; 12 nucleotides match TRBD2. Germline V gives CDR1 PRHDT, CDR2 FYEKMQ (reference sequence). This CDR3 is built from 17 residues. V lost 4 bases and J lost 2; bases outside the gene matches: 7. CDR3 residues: CASSSRTSGEDTDTQYF. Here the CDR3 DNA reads TGTGCCAGCAGCTCCCGGACTAGCGGGGAAGACACAGATACGCAGTATTTT.

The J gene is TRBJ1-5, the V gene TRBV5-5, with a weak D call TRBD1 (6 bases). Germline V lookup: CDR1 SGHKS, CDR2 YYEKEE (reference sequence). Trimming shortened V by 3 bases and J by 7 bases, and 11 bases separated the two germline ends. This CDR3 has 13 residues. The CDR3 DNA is TGTGCCAGCAGCTCCCACAGGGCACAGCCCCAGCATTTT. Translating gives CASSSHRAQPQHF. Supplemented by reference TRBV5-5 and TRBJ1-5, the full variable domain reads DAGVTQSPTHLIKTRGQQVTLRCSPISGHKSVSWYQQVLGQGPQFIFQYYEKEERGRGNFPDRFSARQFPNYSSELNVNALLLGDSALYLCASSSHRAQPQHFGDGTRLSIL.

The CDR3 nucleotides are TGTGCCAGCAGTTACTCTGGTCGCAGGGGGCGAGGCTACACCTTC. Protein product: CASSYSGRRGRGYTF. V gene TRBV6-5 combines with J gene TRBJ1-2, with TRBD1 identical over 8 bases. V lost 0 bases, J lost 8 bases, and 8 bases stayed unmatched. This CDR3 comprises 15 residues. Germline CDR1 MNHEY, CDR2 SVGAGI.

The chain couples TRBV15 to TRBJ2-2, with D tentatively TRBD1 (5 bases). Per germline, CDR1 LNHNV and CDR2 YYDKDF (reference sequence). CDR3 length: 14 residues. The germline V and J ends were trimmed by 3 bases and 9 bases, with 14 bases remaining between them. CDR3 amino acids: CATSRGPFGRELFF. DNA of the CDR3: TGTGCCACCAGCAGGGGGCCCTTTGGGAGGGAGCTGTTTTTT.

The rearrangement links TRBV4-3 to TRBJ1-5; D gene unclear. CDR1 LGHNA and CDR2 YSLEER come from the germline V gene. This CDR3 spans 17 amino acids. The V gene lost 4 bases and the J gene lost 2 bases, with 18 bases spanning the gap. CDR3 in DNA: TGCGCCAGCAGCCCAGAGGGCCCAGGTTCGGGCAATCAGCCCCAGCATTTT. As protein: CASSPEGPGSGNQPQHF.

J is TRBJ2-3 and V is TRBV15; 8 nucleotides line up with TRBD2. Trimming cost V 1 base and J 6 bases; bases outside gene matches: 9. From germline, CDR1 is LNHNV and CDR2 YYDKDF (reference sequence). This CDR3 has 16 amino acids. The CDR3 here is CATSRGPSGSEDTQYF. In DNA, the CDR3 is TGTGCCACCAGCAGAGGGCCCAGCGGGAGCGAGGATACGCAGTATTTT.

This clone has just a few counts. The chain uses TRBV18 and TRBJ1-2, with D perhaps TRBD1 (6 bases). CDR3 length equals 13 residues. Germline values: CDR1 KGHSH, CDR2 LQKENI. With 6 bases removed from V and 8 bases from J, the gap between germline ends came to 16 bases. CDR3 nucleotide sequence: TGTGCCAGCTCCTCGGAACAGGGCGGCGGCTACACCTTC. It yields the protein CASSSEQGGGYTF.